This TCR beta chain originates from a study of blood T cell repertoires in COVID-19 (dated by TCRdb to about 2020). As for the study more broadly: Collaborator samples came from the United States, Italy and Spain and covered acute and convalescent phases of COVID-19. The material from the prospective study consisted of cDNA or gDNA derived from T cells, B-cell-depleted T cells, or PBMCs. Deeply sampled blood TCRbeta repertoires from subjects exposed to, actively infected with, or recovered from COVID-19 were included in the dataset. The repertoires were released in a freely available public database intended as a resource for research on the immune response to SARS-CoV-2. The samples were drawn from the first 160 participants of the ongoing ImmuneRACE study and from 1,254 subjects provided by 6 global collaborators. The sample metadata nearly always contained a de-identified subject ID, COVID-19 status, age in years and sex. Where HLA class I and class II types were available, the types were taken from metadata supplied by the sample provider, not from assay-based typing. What the work shows at the level of the full study, not this receptor alone: The amount of clinical and demographic metadata varied by source and participant and was provided uncurated.

Each collaborating institution followed its own protocols to collect whole blood in K2EDTA tubes. For TCRbeta analysis, collaborator samples were shipped as frozen whole blood, as isolated PBMCs, or as DNA extracted from either sample type. As encoded in the germline V gene (reference sequence), CDR1 is LNHDA while CDR2 is SQIVND. V was cut back by 5 bases and J by 3 bases, leaving a gap of 10 bases between them. Including cysteine and phenylalanine, the CDR3 has 13 amino acids. The CDR3 DNA has 39 bases and is translated from base 1. TCRbeta CDR3 regions were amplified from genomic DNA using the immunoSEQ Assay, a bias-controlled multiplex PCR. The study's processing was this. The number of nucleated cells in each sample was estimated by amplification of reference gene primers within the assay. Sequence reads were collapsed and filtered to measure the absolute abundance of every unique TCRbeta CDR3 rearrangement. For each sample, productive Simpson clonality was calculated as the square root of Simpson's diversity index across productive rearrangements. TCRdb provides this immuneACCESS table in a form limited to in-frame rearrangements. Some clones are lacking; in checked studies, under half of them reflect an unresolved V gene, and why the rest are absent is not known. D and trimming come from the DNA, and the V and J calls and clone size come from that table. Counted in this sample were roughly 150,000 clones; roughly 87% of them appeared once. The ten largest clones capture under 6% of the sample.

Comment on this clone: The antigen this receptor binds is unknown. Base qualities are not recorded, but no much larger clone differs from it by a single base.

This TCR was sampled from a human donor in a cohort sampled during active COVID-19. The sample was peripheral blood. The chain is made from TRBV19 and TRBJ1-2, with no D gene named confidently. For the CDR3, the sequence is CASSRRGYYGYTF. The DNA is as follows: TGTGCCAGTAGTCGACGGGGTTACTATGGCTACACCTTC.